Sequencing of this T cell receptor (beta chain) was carried out in a study of T cell responses to AZD1222 COVID-19 vaccine. Sequencing was performed with immunoSEQ multiplex PCR; in TCRdb, only in-frame clones are kept and a portion is missing. The table includes some 150,000 clones, 90% detected once. Broader study findings: Every sample of the repertoires postdated the peak T cell response. Only a handful of individuals given AZD1222 were seropositive at baseline.

Note on this clone: Its antigen remains unidentified.

The CDR3 has 17 amino acids. V lost 1 base to trimming and J lost 10 bases; unmatched junction nucleotides: 13. Germline V gene sequence: CDR1 LGHDT, CDR2 YNNKEL (reference sequence). The source of this sequence is an adult in good health. The source material was peripheral blood, sampled on day 0 of AZD1222 vaccination. V and J are TRBV3-1 (or the pseudogene TRBV3-2) and TRBJ1-6, with 7 positions matching TRBD1. In DNA, the CDR3 is TGTGCCAGCAGCCAAGGGATCCCAGGGGGACTTCGATCACCCCTCCACTTT. Translation: CASSQGIPGGLRSPLHF.